This T cell receptor beta chain was obtained from a study of T cell responses to AZD1222 COVID-19 vaccine. Study-level points and caveats: Repertoire sampling happened only post peak T cell response. Unmutated variant regions are reportedly targeted by nearly half of spike-specific TCRs. Females outnumbered males among donors, who were mostly white British; clonal diversity was possibly underestimated. Along spike, vaccine-associated CD4 TCRs were found throughout, with dominance at 160-218 and 743-854.

With respect to this clone: Antigen unknown.

Only in-frame clones appear in the TCRdb table, and some are missing; sequencing was by immunoSEQ multiplex PCR. The sample holds fewer than 100,000 clones, approximately 90% seen once. Trimming left V 5 bases short and J 8 bases short, with 12 bases between. CDR3 size: 13 residues. Germline lookup yields CDR1 LNHDA and CDR2 SQIVND (reference sequence). The rearrangement joins TRBV19 to TRBJ1-4; no firm D call. Here the sequenced sample was peripheral blood, taken 28 days after the second AZD1222 dose. The source of this sequence is an adult who received the AZD1222 COVID-19 vaccine. The CDR3 DNA follows: TGTGCCAGTAGTTCCAGGCCGGCGGAAAAACTGTTTTTT. It specifies CASSSRPAEKLFF.